These 8 T cell receptor beta chains originate from one sample sequenced in a study of shared clonotypes between healthy human individuals. The repertoire was sequenced with immunoSEQ multiplex PCR; TCRdb's copy has only in-frame clones and lacks some. This sample carries roughly 2 million clones, roughly 95% of them seen once, and the ten largest clones take 0.9% to 1.4%. CD8 cells classed as naive were CD45RO-negative and positively selected for CCR7, excluding terminally differentiated effector memory CD45RA+ cells. The sample was naive CD8+ T cells sorted from blood. These receptors all stem from a man aged 18 to 35 in good health.

J is TRBJ2-7 and V is TRBV7-2, with 8 positions matching TRBD2. The CDR3 spans 15 residues. V lost 3 bases, J lost 4 bases, and 8 bases stayed unmatched. The germline gives CDR1 SGHTA, CDR2 FQGNSA. CDR3 protein: CASSFSGGPIYEQYF. The CDR3 region has the DNA TGTGCCAGCAGCTTTTCGGGGGGGCCCATTTACGAGCAGTACTTC.

The rearrangement joins TRBV5-8 to TRBJ2-5; D remains unclear. The CDR3 sequence is 18 residues long. V lost 2 bases to trimming and J lost 2 bases, with 22 bases between them. Germline loops: CDR1 SGHTS, CDR2 YDEGEE. CDR3 protein: CASSFIGFGTAAQETQYF. The CDR3, as DNA: TGTGCCAGCAGCTTTATTGGTTTTGGTACAGCAGCTCAAGAGACCCAGTACTTC.

The rearrangement joins TRBV14 to TRBJ2-7; perhaps TRBD2 as D (5 bases). Deletions cut 0 bases from V and 2 bases from J, with 11 bases between. CDR1 is SGHDN, CDR2 FVKESK, per germline. The CDR3 consists of 15 residues. The CDR3 DNA reads as TGTGCCAGCAGCCAAGATCTCGGACTCGCCTACGAGCAGTACTTC. Protein product: CASSQDLGLAYEQYF.

The chain recombines TRBV9 with TRBJ2-7; possibly TRBD2 for D (5 bases). Germline CDR1 reads SGDLS; CDR2 reads YYNGEE. CDR3 length: 15 residues. Trimming shortened V by 3 bases and J by 0 bases, and 13 bases separated the two germline ends. The CDR3 here is CASSGSPGSSYEQYF. The CDR3 DNA is TGTGCCAGCAGCGGCTCCCCGGGGAGCTCCTACGAGCAGTACTTC. Complete variable domain (other parts from reference TRBV9 and TRBJ2-7): DSGVTQTPKHLITATGQRVTLRCSPRSGDLSVYWYQQSLDQGLQFLIQYYNGEERAKGNILERFSAQQFPDLHSELNLSSLELGDSALYFCASSGSPGSSYEQYFGPGTRLTVT.

The V gene is TRBV4-2, the J gene TRBJ1-6; 8 bases are a match to TRBD1. The CDR3 sequence is 18 residues long. V was clipped by 0 bases and J by 3 bases; unmatched bases: 7. CDR1 is LGHNA and CDR2 is YNFKEQ in the germline V gene. The CDR3 region has the DNA TGTGCCAGCAGCCAAGATCTCCGGACAGGGTTCTATAATTCACCCCTCCACTTT. Translated: CASSQDLRTGFYNSPLHF.

The rearrangement uses TRBV28 and TRBJ1-2, with a tentative D call TRBD1 (5 bases). V lost 7 bases and J lost 2, with 14 bases in between. Germline V CDR1 and CDR2: MDHEN, SYDVKM. The CDR3 sequence is 14 residues long. The CDR3 protein is CASIRLGDNYGYTF. The CDR3, as DNA: TGTGCCAGCATTCGCCTAGGGGACAACTATGGCTACACCTTC.

Notes on this clone: A read error may account for a junction end that differs from germline. The chain links TRBV7-7 to TRBJ2-3, with D unclear. The length of the CDR3 is 14 residues. Germline V gene sequence: CDR1 SSHAT, CDR2 FNYEAQ (reference sequence). This CDR3 reads CASSLGGLADTQYF. The CDR3 coding sequence is TGTGCTAGCAGCTTAGGTGGCCTCGCAGATACGCAGTATTTT.

The V and J genes are TRBV28 and TRBJ2-7; the match to TRBD2 covers 14 bases. Germline V gene sequence: CDR1 MDHEN, CDR2 SYDVKM. V shed 3 bases and J 0 bases; nucleotides not matched to a gene: 7. The CDR3 contains 18 residues. CDR3 DNA: TGTGCCAGCAGTTTCCCGGGACTAGCGGGGGTGAGCTCCTACGAGCAGTACTTC. It is translated as CASSFPGLAGVSSYEQYF.